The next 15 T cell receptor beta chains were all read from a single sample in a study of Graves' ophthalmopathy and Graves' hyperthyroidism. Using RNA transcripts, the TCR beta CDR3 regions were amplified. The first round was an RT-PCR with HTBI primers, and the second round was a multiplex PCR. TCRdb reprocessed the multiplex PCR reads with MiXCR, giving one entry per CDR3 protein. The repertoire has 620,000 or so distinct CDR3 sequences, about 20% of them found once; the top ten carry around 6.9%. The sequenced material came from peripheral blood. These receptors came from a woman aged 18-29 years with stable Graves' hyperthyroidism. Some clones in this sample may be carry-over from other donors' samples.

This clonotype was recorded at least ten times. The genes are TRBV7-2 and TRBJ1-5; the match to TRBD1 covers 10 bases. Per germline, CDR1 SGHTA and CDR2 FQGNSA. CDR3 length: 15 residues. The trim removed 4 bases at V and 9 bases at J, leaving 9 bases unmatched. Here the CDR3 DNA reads TGTGCCAGCAGCTCCAGGGACAGGGGAATTTGGCCCCAGCATTTT. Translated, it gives CASSSRDRGIWPQHF. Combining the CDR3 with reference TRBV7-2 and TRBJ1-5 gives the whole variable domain GAGVSQSPSNKVTEKGKDVELRCDPISGHTALYWYRQSLGQGLEFLIYFQGNSAPDKSGLPSDRFSAERTGGSVSTLTIQRTQQEDSAVYLCASSSRDRGIWPQHFGDGTRLSIL.

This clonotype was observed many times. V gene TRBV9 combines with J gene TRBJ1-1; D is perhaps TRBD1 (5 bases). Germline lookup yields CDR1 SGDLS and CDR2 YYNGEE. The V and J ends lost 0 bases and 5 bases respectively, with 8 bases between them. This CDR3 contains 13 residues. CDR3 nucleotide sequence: TGTGCCAGCAGCGTAGAGGGGAAAACTGAAGCTTTCTTT. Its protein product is CASSVEGKTEAFF.

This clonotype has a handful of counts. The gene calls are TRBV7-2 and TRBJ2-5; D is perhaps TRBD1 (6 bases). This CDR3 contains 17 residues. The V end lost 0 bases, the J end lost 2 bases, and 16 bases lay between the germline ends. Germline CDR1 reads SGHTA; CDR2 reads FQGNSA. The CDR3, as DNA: TGTGCCAGCAGCTTAGCGTACCAGGGGTATTGGCAAGAGACCCAGTACTTC. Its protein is CASSLAYQGYWQETQYF.

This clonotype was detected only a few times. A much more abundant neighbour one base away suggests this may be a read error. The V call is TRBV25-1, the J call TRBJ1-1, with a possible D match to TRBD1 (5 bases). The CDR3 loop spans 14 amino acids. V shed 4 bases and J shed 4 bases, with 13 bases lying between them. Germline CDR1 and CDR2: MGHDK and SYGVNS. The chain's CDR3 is CASSGPLGATEAFF. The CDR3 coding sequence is TGTGCCAGCAGTGGACCGCTCGGGGCCACTGAAGCTTTCTTT.

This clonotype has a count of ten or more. This CDR3 is CASSRPGQGLNAFF. As DNA, the CDR3 is TGTGCCAGCAGCCGACCGGGACAGGGATTGAACGCTTTCTTT. This chain links TRBV6-1 with TRBJ1-1; TRBD1 matches at 9 bases. This CDR3 comprises 14 residues. The germline CDR1 and CDR2 sequences are MNHNS and SASEGT. Trimming at V came to 6 bases and at J to 11 bases, leaving 13 bases not matched to a gene.

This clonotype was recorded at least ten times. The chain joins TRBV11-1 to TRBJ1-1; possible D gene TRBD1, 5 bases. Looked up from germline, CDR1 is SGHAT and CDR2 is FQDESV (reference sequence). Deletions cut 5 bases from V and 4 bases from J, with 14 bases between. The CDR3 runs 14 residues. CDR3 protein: CASSTDGGGTEAFF. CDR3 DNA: TGTGCCAGCAGCACAGACGGTGGGGGCACTGAAGCTTTCTTT.

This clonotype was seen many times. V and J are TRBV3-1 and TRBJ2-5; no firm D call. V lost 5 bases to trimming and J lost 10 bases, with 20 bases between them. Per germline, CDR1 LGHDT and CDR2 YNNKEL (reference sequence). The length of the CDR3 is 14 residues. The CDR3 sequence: CASSDLSPRLVQYF. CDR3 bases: TGTGCCAGCAGCGACCTGAGCCCCCGGTTGGTCCAGTACTTC.

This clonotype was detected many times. The CDR3 DNA reads as TGTGCCTGGAGTGTCGGTGGGCCCCAGCATTTT. Translation: CAWSVGGPQHF. The rearrangement links TRBV30 to TRBJ1-5; D remains ambiguous. V dropped 0 bases and J dropped 9 bases, with 6 bases sitting between them. The CDR3 length is 11 residues. CDR1 GTSNPN and CDR2 SVGIG come from the germline V gene (reference sequence).

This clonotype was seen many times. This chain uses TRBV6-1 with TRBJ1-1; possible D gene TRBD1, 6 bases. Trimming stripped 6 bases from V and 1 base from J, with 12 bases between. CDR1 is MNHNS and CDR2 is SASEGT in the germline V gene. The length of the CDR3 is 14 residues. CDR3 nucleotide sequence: TGTGCCAGCAGGCCTACAGGGAGGAACACTGAAGCTTTCTTT. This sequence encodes CASRPTGRNTEAFF.

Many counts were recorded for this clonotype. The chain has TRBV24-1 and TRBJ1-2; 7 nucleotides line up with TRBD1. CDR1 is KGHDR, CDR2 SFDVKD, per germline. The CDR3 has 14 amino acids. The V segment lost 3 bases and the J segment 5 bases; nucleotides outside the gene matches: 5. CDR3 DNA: TGTGCCACCAGTGATCCTGGACAGGCGTATGGCTACACCTTC. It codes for CATSDPGQAYGYTF.

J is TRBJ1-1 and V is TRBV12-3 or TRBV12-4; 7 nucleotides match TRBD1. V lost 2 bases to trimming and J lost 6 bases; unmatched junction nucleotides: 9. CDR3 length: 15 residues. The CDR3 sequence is CASSLSDRIAAEAFF. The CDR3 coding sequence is TGTGCCAGCAGTTTATCGGACAGGATAGCGGCTGAAGCTTTCTTT.

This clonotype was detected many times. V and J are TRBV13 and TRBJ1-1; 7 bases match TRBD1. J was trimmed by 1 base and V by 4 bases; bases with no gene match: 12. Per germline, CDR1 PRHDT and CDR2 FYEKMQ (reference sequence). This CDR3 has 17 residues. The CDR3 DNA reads TGTGCCAGCAGCTCAACCCCGACAGGGTTGGCGAACACTGAAGCTTTCTTT. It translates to CASSSTPTGLANTEAFF.

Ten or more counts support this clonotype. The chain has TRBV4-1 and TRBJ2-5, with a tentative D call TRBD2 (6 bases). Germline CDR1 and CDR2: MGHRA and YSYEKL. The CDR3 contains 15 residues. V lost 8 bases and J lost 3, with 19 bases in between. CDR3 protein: CASQVSGTGEETQYF. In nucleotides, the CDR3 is TGCGCCAGCCAAGTTTCGGGGACGGGGGAAGAGACCCAGTACTTC.

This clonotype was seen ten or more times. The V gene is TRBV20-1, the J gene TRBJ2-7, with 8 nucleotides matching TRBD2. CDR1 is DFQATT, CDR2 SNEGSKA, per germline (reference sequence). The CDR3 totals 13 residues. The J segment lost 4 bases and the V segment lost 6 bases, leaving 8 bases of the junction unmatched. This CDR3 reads CSAPSGSRYEQYF. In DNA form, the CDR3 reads TGCAGTGCGCCCAGCGGGAGTAGGTACGAGCAGTACTTC.

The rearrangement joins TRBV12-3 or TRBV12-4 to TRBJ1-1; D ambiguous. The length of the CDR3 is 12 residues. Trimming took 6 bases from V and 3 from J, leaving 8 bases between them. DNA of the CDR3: TGTGCCAGCAGACTCGAGGACACTGAAGCTTTCTTT. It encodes CASRLEDTEAFF.